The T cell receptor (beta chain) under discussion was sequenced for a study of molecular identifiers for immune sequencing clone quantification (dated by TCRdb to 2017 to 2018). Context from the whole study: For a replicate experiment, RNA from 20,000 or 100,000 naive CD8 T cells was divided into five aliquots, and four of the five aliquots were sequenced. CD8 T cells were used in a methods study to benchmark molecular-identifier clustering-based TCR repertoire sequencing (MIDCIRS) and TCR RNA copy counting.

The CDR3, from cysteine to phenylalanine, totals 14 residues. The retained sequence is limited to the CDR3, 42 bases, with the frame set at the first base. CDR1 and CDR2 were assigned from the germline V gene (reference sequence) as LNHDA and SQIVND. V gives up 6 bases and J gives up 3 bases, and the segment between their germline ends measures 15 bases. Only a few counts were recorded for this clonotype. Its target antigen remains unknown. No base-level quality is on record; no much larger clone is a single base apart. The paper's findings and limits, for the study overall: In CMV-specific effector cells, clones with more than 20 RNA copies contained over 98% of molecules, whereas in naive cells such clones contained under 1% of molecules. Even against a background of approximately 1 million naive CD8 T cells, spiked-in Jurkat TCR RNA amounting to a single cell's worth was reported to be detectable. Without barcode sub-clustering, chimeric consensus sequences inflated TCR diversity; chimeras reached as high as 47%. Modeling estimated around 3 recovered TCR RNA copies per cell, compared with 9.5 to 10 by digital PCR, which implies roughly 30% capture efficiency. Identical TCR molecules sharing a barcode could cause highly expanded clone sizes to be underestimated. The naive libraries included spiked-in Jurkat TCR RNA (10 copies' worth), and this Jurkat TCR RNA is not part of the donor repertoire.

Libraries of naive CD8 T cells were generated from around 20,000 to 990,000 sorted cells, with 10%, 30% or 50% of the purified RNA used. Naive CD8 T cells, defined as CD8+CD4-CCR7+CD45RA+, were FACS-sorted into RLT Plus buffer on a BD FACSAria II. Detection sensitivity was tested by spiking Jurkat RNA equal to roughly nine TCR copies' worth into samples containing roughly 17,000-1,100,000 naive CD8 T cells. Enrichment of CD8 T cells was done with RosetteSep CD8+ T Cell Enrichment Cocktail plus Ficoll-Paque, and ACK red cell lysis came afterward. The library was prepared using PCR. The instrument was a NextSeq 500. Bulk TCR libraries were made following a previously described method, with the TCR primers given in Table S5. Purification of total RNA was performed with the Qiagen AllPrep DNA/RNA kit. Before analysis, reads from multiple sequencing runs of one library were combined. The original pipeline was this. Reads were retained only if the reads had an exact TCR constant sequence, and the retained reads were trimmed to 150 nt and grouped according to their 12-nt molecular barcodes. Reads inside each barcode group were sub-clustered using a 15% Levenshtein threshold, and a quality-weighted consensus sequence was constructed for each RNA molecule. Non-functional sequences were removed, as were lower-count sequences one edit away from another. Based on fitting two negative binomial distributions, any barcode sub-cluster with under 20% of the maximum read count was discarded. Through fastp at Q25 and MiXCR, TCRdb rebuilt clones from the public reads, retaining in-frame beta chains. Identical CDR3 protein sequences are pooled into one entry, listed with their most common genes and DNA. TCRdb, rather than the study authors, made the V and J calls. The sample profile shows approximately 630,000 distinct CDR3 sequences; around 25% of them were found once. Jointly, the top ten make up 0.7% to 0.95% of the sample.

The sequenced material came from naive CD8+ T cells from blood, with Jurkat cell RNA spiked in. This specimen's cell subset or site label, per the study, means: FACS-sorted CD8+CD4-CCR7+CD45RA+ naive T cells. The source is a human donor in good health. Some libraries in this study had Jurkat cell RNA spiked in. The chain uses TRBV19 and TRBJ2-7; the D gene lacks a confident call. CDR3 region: CASRTAHWSYEQYF. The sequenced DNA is TGTGCCAGTAGGACCGCCCATTGGAGCTACGAGCAGTACTTC.